These 8 T cell receptor beta chains were sequenced from one sample in a study of beta chain features in type 1 diabetes. The whole isolated RNA underwent reverse transcription, so sequencing captured expressed TCRB transcripts. Clones were read by immunoSEQ multiplex PCR, and TCRdb kept only the in-frame ones, dropping some. The data hold a few hundred thousand clones, with less than 35% observed a single time. The sequenced sample was central memory CD4+ T cells from blood. The receptor set was obtained from a man aged 30-40 years in good health.

The chain combines TRBV9 with TRBJ2-1, with 13 bases matching TRBD2. V shed 4 bases, J shed 4 bases, and the junction held 5 bases outside the gene matches. Germline V gene sequence: CDR1 SGDLS, CDR2 YYNGEE. The CDR3 totals 16 residues. In nucleotides, the CDR3 is TGTGCCAGCAGCCCAGGACTAGCGGGGGTTTACAATGAGCAGTTCTTC. Its protein product is CASSPGLAGVYNEQFF.

The J gene is TRBJ2-1, the V gene TRBV14, with D maybe TRBD1 (6 bases). Trimming removed 0 bases at V and 9 bases at J, with 9 bases between. CDR3 size: 13 residues. Looked up from germline, CDR1 is SGHDN and CDR2 is FVKESK. CDR3 nucleotide sequence: TGTGCCAGCAGCCAAGAGCGAGGGGGTGAGCAGTTCTTC. This gives the protein CASSQERGGEQFF.

The J gene is TRBJ2-3, the V gene TRBV5-6; 8 positions agree with TRBD1. The CDR3 totals 17 residues. The trim removed 2 bases at V and 1 base at J, leaving 9 bases unmatched. Per the germline V gene, CDR1 is SGHDT and CDR2 is YYEEEE. The CDR3 protein is CASSFGQGTEGTDTQYF. The DNA for the CDR3 is TGTGCCAGCAGCTTTGGACAGGGCACTGAAGGCACAGATACGCAGTATTTT.

This clone was found a few times. The chain links TRBV5-6 to TRBJ2-5, with 9 bases that match TRBD1. CDR3 length: 15 amino acids. Germline CDR1 and CDR2: SGHDT and YYEEEE. The ends lost 4 bases at V and 4 bases at J; junction bases unmatched: 8. Here the CDR3 DNA reads TGTGCCAGCAGCGGAACGGGACAGGGAGGAGAGACCCAGTACTTC. It yields the protein CASSGTGQGGETQYF.

This chain links TRBV10-3 with TRBJ1-1, with a possible D match to TRBD1 (5 bases). In germline, CDR1 is ENHRY, CDR2 SYGVKD. The CDR3 extends over 14 amino acids. The ends were cut back, 6 bases at V and 0 bases at J, with 11 bases in the middle. The CDR3 bases are TGTGCCATCAGCCAGAGGGGTATGAACACTGAAGCTTTCTTT. Translated, it gives CAISQRGMNTEAFF.

This clone was detected only a few times. The chain employs TRBV4-2 and TRBJ2-5; D is possibly TRBD1 (6 bases). This CDR3 is built from 14 residues. The V end was cut by 5 bases, the J end by 2 bases, with 12 bases between. CDR1 is LGHNA, CDR2 YNFKEQ, per germline. The CDR3 spells CASSLVGTQETQYF. The CDR3 DNA reads as TGTGCCAGCAGCTTGGTAGGGACACAAGAGACCCAGTACTTC.

This clone showed up just a few times. V is TRBV11-2 and J is TRBJ2-6, with D perhaps TRBD1 or TRBD2 (5 bases each). The CDR3 length is 16 residues. Trimming removed 3 bases from V and 2 bases from J, with 11 bases in between. Germline CDR1 is SGHAT and CDR2 is FQNNGV. CDR3 sequence: CASSLGRGPGANVLTF. The CDR3 coding sequence is TGTGCCAGCAGCTTGGGAAGGGGACCTGGGGCCAACGTCCTGACTTTC. Full variable domain (outside the CDR3, taken from reference TRBV11-2 and TRBJ2-6): EAGVAQSPRYKIIEKRQSVAFWCNPISGHATLYWYQQILGQGPKLLIQFQNNGVVDDSQLPKDRFSAERLKGVDSTLKIQPAKLEDSAVYLCASSLGRGPGANVLTFGAGSRLTVL.

The chain recombines TRBV12-2 with TRBJ2-1; no check of the table's D call, TRBD2, against the DNA was made. TRBV12-2 is tagged as a pseudogene. CDR3 length equals 15 residues. CDR3 residues: CASRLVGREGREQFF. The CDR3 DNA reads TGTGCAAGTCGCTTAGTCGGGCGGGAGGGGCGAGAGCAGTTCTTC.